This T cell receptor (beta chain) derives from a study of T cell responses to AZD1222 COVID-19 vaccine. Libraries were prepared by immunoSEQ multiplex PCR; TCRdb keeps only in-frame clonotypes and omits some of them. This sample has some 97,000 clones, with roughly nine tenths found just once. This TCR came from an adult in good health. The sequencing used peripheral blood, collected on day 0 of AZD1222 vaccination.

DNA of the CDR3: TGTGCCAGCAGCCCTCACAGGGGGAGGGTGAACACTGAAGCTTTCTTT. Translating it yields CASSPHRGRVNTEAFF. This chain joins TRBV7-2 and TRBJ1-1; 8 bases agree with TRBD1. Trimming cost V 5 bases and J 0 bases; bases outside gene matches: 8. The CDR3 consists of 16 residues. The germline V gene encodes CDR1 SGHTA and CDR2 FQGNSA.